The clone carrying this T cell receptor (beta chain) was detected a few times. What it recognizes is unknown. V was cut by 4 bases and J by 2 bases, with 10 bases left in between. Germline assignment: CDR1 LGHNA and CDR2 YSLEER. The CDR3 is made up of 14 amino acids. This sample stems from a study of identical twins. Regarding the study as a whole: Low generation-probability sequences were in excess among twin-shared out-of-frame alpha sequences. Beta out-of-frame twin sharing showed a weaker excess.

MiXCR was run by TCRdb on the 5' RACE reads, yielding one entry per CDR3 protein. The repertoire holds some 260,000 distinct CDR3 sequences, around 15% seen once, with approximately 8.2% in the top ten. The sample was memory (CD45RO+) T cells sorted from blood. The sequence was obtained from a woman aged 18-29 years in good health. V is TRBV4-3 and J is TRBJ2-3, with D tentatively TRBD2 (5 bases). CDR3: CASSRGLYTDTQYF. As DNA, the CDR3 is TGCGCCAGCAGCCGAGGGCTATACACAGATACGCAGTATTTT.